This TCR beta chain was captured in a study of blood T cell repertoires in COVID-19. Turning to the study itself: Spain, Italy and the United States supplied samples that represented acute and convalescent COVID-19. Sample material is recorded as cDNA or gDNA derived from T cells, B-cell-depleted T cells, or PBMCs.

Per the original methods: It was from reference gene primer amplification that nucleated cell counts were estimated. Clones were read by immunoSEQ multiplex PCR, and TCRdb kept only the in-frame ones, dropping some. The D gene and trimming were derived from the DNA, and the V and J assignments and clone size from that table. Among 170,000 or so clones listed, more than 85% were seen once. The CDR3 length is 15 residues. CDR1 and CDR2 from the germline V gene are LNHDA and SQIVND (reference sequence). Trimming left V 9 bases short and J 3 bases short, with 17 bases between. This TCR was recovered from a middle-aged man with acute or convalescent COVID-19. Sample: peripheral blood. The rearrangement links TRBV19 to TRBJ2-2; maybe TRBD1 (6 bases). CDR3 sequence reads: CASERGIIHTGELFF. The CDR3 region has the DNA TGTGCCAGCGAAAGGGGGATTATCCACACCGGGGAGCTGTTTTTT.